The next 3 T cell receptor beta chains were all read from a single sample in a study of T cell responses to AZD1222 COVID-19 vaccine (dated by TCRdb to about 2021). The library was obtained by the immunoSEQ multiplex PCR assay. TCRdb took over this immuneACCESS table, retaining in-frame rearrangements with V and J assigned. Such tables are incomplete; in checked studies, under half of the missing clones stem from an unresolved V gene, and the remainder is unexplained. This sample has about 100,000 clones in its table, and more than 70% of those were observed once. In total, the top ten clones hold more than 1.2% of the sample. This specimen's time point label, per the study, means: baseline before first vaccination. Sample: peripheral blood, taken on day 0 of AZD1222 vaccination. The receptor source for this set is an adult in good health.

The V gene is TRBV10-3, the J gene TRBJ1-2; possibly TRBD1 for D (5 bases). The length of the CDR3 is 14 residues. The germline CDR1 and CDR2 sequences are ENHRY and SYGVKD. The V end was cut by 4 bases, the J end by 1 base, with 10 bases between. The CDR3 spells CAISVIGDNYGYTF. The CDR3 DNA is TGTGCCATCAGTGTTATAGGGGATAACTATGGCTACACCTTC.

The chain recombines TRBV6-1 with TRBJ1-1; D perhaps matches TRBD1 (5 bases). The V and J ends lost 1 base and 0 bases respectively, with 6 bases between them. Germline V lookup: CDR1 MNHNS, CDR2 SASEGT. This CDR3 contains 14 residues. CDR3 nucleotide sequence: TGTGCCAGCAGTGAAGGGACATTGAACACTGAAGCTTTCTTT. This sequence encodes CASSEGTLNTEAFF.

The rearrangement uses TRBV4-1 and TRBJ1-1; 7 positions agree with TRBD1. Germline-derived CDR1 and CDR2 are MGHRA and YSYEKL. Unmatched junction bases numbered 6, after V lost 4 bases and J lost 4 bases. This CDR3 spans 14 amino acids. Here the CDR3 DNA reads TGCGCCAGCAGCCCGGGACAGTCGGGCACTGAAGCTTTCTTT. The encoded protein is CASSPGQSGTEAFF.